These 26 T cell receptor beta chains came from one sample sequenced in a study of cytomegalovirus exposure and HLA in healthy donors. Primers included in the PCR were 60 Vbeta and 13 Jbeta primers. Clones were read by immunoSEQ multiplex PCR, and TCRdb kept only the in-frame ones, dropping some. The sample records over 110,000 clones, 78% being singletons. Sequencing was performed on PBMCs. These TCRs come from a woman aged 40 to 50 in good health and CMV-seropositive.

With respect to this clone: Germline and junction disagree at one end, which may indicate a read error. The gene calls are TRBV7-9 and TRBJ2-5; D may be TRBD2 (6 bases). Germline CDR1 and CDR2: SEHNR and FQNEAQ (reference sequence). The CDR3 has 16 amino acids. The CDR3 reads CSSSLAGGGGQETQYF. CDR3 coding DNA: TGTTCCAGCAGCTTAGCCGGCGGTGGAGGGCAAGAGACCCAGTACTTC. The whole variable domain, filled in from reference TRBV7-9 and TRBJ2-5, reads DTGVSQNPRHKITKRGQNVTFRCDPISEHNRLYWYRQTLGQGPEFLTYFQNEAQLEKSRLLSDRFSAERPKGSFSTLEIQRTEQGDSAMYLCSSSLAGGGGQETQYFGPGTRLLVL.

The rearrangement joins TRBV9 to TRBJ2-5; D gene uncertain. The CDR3 runs to 13 residues. Per the germline V gene, CDR1 is SGDLS and CDR2 is YYNGEE. Trimming took off 2 bases at V and 5 bases at J, with 10 bases between the two ends. The DNA of the CDR3 is TGTGCCAGCAGCGTCGGGTCCCTTGAGACCCAGTACTTC. Its protein is CASSVGSLETQYF.

The CDR3 DNA reads TGTGCCAGTAGTATCTTGGCTAGCGGGAGCTACGAGCAGTACTTC. Protein product: CASSILASGSYEQYF. This chain joins TRBV19 and TRBJ2-7, with 10 bases identical to TRBD2. The CDR3 covers 15 residues. The junction had 5 bases not matched to a gene; V was cut back by 3 bases and J by 3 bases. Germline V gene lookup returns CDR1 LNHDA and CDR2 SQIVND (reference sequence).

The chain employs TRBV11-3 and TRBJ2-1; 7 bases are shared with TRBD1. Germline values: CDR1 SGHNT, CDR2 YENEEA. Trimming took 0 bases from V and 4 from J; bases not matched to a gene: 3. The CDR3 sequence is 15 residues long. Written as DNA, the CDR3 is TGTGCCAGCAGCTTAGACGGGGACAGATACAATGAGCAGTTCTTC. Its protein is CASSLDGDRYNEQFF.

The chain combines TRBV2 with TRBJ2-1; 10 bases match TRBD2. V shed 4 bases and J 8 bases; nucleotides not matched to a gene: 5. Germline V gives CDR1 SNHLY, CDR2 FYNNEI. This CDR3 has 14 residues. The CDR3 sequence: CASSGASGRYEQFF. The DNA of the CDR3 is TGTGCCAGCAGTGGAGCTAGCGGGAGATATGAGCAGTTCTTC.

This clone was seen more than once but under ten times. The rearrangement links TRBV30 to TRBJ2-7; D not resolved. CDR1 and CDR2 (germline): GTSNPN, SVGIG (reference sequence). The CDR3 totals 11 residues. The V end was cut by 2 bases, the J end by 2 bases, with 4 bases between. CDR3 loop: CAWSLTYEQYF. CDR3 bases: TGTGCCTGGAGTCTAACCTACGAGCAGTACTTC.

The chain carries TRBV6-6 and TRBJ1-2, with TRBD1 identical over 9 bases. Per germline, CDR1 MNHNY and CDR2 SVGAGI (reference sequence). The CDR3 loop spans 16 amino acids. Unmatched junction bases numbered 12, after V lost 6 bases and J lost 4 bases. CDR3: CASRDTTGGTIYGYTF. CDR3 nucleotides: TGTGCCAGCAGAGATACGACAGGGGGTACAATCTATGGCTACACCTTC.

This chain connects TRBV11-2 to TRBJ2-5, with TRBD2 as a possible D gene (5 bases). The germline V and J ends were trimmed by 3 bases and 7 bases, with 18 bases remaining between them. Germline loops: CDR1 SGHAT, CDR2 FQNNGV. The CDR3 contains 15 residues. Written as DNA, the CDR3 is TGTGCCAGCAGCTTGCCCGGCGGGCCCGATGGGACCCAGTACTTC. It encodes CASSLPGGPDGTQYF.

The chain employs TRBV30 and TRBJ2-1; 14 bases agree with TRBD2. Germline-derived CDR1 and CDR2 are GTSNPN and SVGIG (reference sequence). The CDR3 has 15 residues. The ends lost 3 bases at V and 10 bases at J; junction bases unmatched: 8. The CDR3 is CAWSRLAGGLWEQFF. CDR3 DNA sequence: TGTGCCTGGAGCCGACTAGCGGGAGGGCTTTGGGAGCAGTTCTTC.

The rearrangement links TRBV6-5 to TRBJ2-5; 12 bases agree with TRBD1. From germline, CDR1 is MNHEY and CDR2 SVGAGI. V shed 7 bases, J shed 4 bases, and the junction held 7 bases outside the gene matches. The CDR3 extends over 15 amino acids. In nucleotides, the CDR3 is TGTGCCAGCACCAGGGGGACAGGGGGCCGAGAGACCCAGTACTTC. It encodes CASTRGTGGRETQYF.

This clone appeared a single time. The chain has TRBV5-4 and TRBJ2-7; 7 nucleotides match TRBD1. CDR1 and CDR2 from the germline V gene are SGHNT and YYREEE (reference sequence). The CDR3 loop spans 13 amino acids. V was pared by 3 bases and J by 6 bases, with 6 bases of the junction left unmatched. The CDR3 loop is CASSSTGPVEQYF. CDR3 sequence (DNA): TGTGCCAGCAGCTCGACAGGGCCCGTCGAGCAGTACTTC.

The V and J genes are TRBV5-1 and TRBJ2-3; 8 bases are a match to TRBD2. Germline trimming cut 7 bases from V and 5 bases from J; bases unmatched to any gene: 9. Germline V gene data show CDR1 as SGHRS and CDR2 as YFSETQ. The CDR3 extends over 14 amino acids. The CDR3 protein is CASAGLRGGDTQYF. The CDR3 nucleotides are TGCGCCAGCGCGGGGCTCCGGGGGGGAGATACGCAGTATTTT.

The chain combines TRBV7-3 with TRBJ1-2; possible D gene TRBD1, 5 bases. This CDR3 region has 15 residues. The V gene lost 1 base and the J gene lost 4 bases, with 13 bases spanning the gap. The germline V gene has CDR1 SGHTA and CDR2 FQGTGA. The CDR3 here is CASSLNGEGLYGYTF. CDR3 nucleotide sequence: TGTGCCAGCAGCTTAAACGGGGAGGGGCTCTATGGCTACACCTTC.

The chain combines TRBV7-8 with TRBJ1-5; possible D gene TRBD1, 5 bases. This CDR3 contains 13 residues. The germline CDR1 and CDR2 sequences are SGHVS and FQNEAQ. Trimming shortened V by 6 bases and J by 4 bases, and 10 bases separated the two germline ends. The CDR3 loop reads CASSRRGNQPQHF. CDR3 sequence (DNA): TGTGCCAGCAGTCGACGGGGGAATCAGCCCCAGCATTTT.

The chain uses TRBV2 and TRBJ1-1; TRBD1 agrees at 9 bases. CDR3 size: 15 residues. Germline loops: CDR1 SNHLY, CDR2 FYNNEI. With V trimmed by 6 bases and J by 1 base, 6 bases remained unmatched. The CDR3 sequence is CASSRWGQGNTEAFF. The CDR3 DNA reads as TGTGCCAGCAGCCGGTGGGGACAGGGGAACACTGAAGCTTTCTTT.

The chain has TRBV13 and TRBJ1-3; TRBD1 is a possible D gene (5 bases). The V end lost 7 bases, the J end lost 0 bases, and 10 bases lay between the germline ends. This CDR3 is built from 14 residues. Per the germline V gene, CDR1 is PRHDT and CDR2 is FYEKMQ (reference sequence). In DNA form, the CDR3 reads TGTGCCAGCACCCAGGGTCGCTCTGGAAACACCATATATTTT. Translating gives CASTQGRSGNTIYF.

This clone appeared a few times. The chain carries TRBV10-3 and TRBJ2-7; TRBD2 matches 10 bases. CDR3 length: 13 residues. V shed 5 bases, J shed 5 bases, and the junction held 3 bases outside the gene matches. Germline V gives CDR1 ENHRY, CDR2 SYGVKD. The CDR3 DNA sequence: TGTGCCATCAGTAAGCGGGAGGGCGACGAGCAGTACTTC. Encoded protein: CAISKREGDEQYF.

V usage is TRBV5-1 and J usage is TRBJ2-2; weak D call: TRBD1 (5 bases). With 2 bases removed from V and 1 base from J, the gap between germline ends came to 9 bases. Germline V CDR1 and CDR2: SGHRS, YFSETQ. This CDR3 is built from 15 residues. CDR3 sequence: CASSFAGQNTGELFF. Written as DNA, the CDR3 is TGCGCCAGCAGCTTTGCCGGACAGAACACCGGGGAGCTGTTTTTT.

The chain carries TRBV6-6 and TRBJ2-1; D may be TRBD2 (6 bases). CDR3 length: 16 residues. Germline assignment: CDR1 MNHNY and CDR2 SVGAGI (reference sequence). V gave up 0 bases and J gave up 4 bases, with 13 bases separating them. The CDR3 spells CASSYSLRDSYNEQFF. In DNA, the CDR3 is TGTGCCAGCAGTTACTCGCTCCGGGACTCATACAATGAGCAGTTCTTC.

The chain is built from TRBV5-8 and TRBJ1-2; D is perhaps TRBD1 (5 bases). V shed 0 bases and J shed 0 bases, with 9 bases lying between them. Germline V lookup: CDR1 SGHTS, CDR2 YDEGEE. This CDR3 is built from 15 residues. The CDR3 protein is CASSLGGYSNYGYTF. As DNA, the CDR3 is TGTGCCAGCAGCTTGGGGGGCTACTCTAACTATGGCTACACCTTC.

The CDR3 DNA sequence: TGTGCCAGCTCCTCCCCCAGGGACAGTAATGCCTACGAGCAGTACTTC. Its translation is CASSSPRDSNAYEQYF. The rearrangement links TRBV28 to TRBJ2-7; 7 bases map to TRBD1. V was clipped by 8 bases and J by 2 bases; unmatched bases: 15. The CDR3 consists of 16 residues. Germline V gives CDR1 MDHEN, CDR2 SYDVKM.

This chain uses TRBV5-6 with TRBJ2-7; 7 bases match TRBD1. Looked up from germline, CDR1 is SGHDT and CDR2 is YYEEEE. The CDR3 has 14 amino acids. V was pared by 2 bases and J by 6 bases, with 8 bases of the junction left unmatched. The CDR3 protein is CASSFLQGRGEQYF. The CDR3 DNA sequence: TGTGCCAGCAGCTTCTTACAGGGGAGAGGCGAGCAGTACTTC.

This clone turned up a few times. The chain combines TRBV10-3 with TRBJ2-2; tentative D call: TRBD1 (5 bases). Trimming took off 6 bases at V and 6 bases at J, with 14 bases between the two ends. CDR3 length equals 14 residues. CDR1 ENHRY and CDR2 SYGVKD come from the germline V gene. The CDR3: CAIRRQREAGELFF. CDR3 sequence (DNA): TGTGCCATCAGAAGACAGAGAGAGGCCGGGGAGCTGTTTTTT.

The gene calls are TRBV11-2 and TRBJ1-5; 7 bases fit TRBD1. Losses at the gene ends were 5 bases for V and 3 bases for J; bases not matched to a gene: 7. The CDR3 runs to 15 residues. CDR1 and CDR2 (germline): SGHAT, FQNNGV. The CDR3 is CASSPAGTVNQPQHF. As DNA, the CDR3 is TGTGCCAGCAGCCCCGCCGGGACAGTCAATCAGCCCCAGCATTTT.

The chain combines TRBV10-3 with TRBJ2-7, with 7 bases matching TRBD1. Germline V gene data show CDR1 as ENHRY and CDR2 as SYGVKD. V trimming: 6 bases; J trimming: 0 bases; junction bases outside the gene matches: 8. The CDR3 totals 15 residues. CDR3 sequence: CAISGRDSRSYEQYF. The CDR3 DNA sequence: TGTGCCATCAGCGGACGGGACAGCCGCTCCTACGAGCAGTACTTC.

The V gene is TRBV11-3, the J gene TRBJ1-2; D gene ambiguous. Per the germline V gene, CDR1 is SGHNT and CDR2 is YENEEA. Trimming left V 0 bases short and J 4 bases short, with 3 bases between. The CDR3 spans 12 residues. The CDR3 DNA is TGTGCCAGCAGCTTAGACGGCTATGGCTACACCTTC. Its protein is CASSLDGYGYTF.